Listed below are T cell receptor beta chains from one sample, sequenced in a study of T cells in Graves' hyperthyroidism and ophthalmopathy. TCRdb itself ran the multiplex PCR reads through MiXCR, one entry per CDR3 protein. The sample comprises approximately 620,000 distinct CDR3 sequences, around 16% of which are singletons, and less than 3.5% rests with the top ten. Material for sequencing was blood. These receptor sequences come from a woman in her thirties or forties with Graves' ophthalmopathy. Each CDR3 is given with its conserved first and last residue. Fields, in order: J gene, V gene, clone size, D gene, CDR3 protein, CDR3 DNA. A D gene is named only where the DNA matches it firmly. The size entry is marked missing in some rows and otherwise reads once, few, many or a size class.

j_call: TRBJ2-1
v_call: TRBV18
clone_size: many
d_call: .
cdr3_aa: CASSPLGSYNEQFF
cdr3_nt: TGTGCCAGCTCACCATTAGGCTCCTACAATGAGCAGTTCTTC

j_call: TRBJ2-6
v_call: TRBV19
clone_size: .
d_call: .
cdr3_aa: CASSMGGAGANVLTF
cdr3_nt: TGTGCCAGTAGTATGGGGGGCGCAGGGGCCAACGTCCTGACTTTC

j_call: TRBJ2-5
v_call: TRBV3-1
clone_size: few
d_call: .
cdr3_aa: CASSLQWGYGETQYF
cdr3_nt: TGTGCCAGCAGCCTCCAGTGGGGGTACGGGGAGACCCAGTACTTC

j_call: TRBJ2-5
v_call: TRBV24-1
clone_size: many
d_call: TRBD2
cdr3_aa: CATSGSETSMDAETQYF
cdr3_nt: TGTGCCACCAGTGGGAGCGAGACTAGCATGGATGCAGAGACCCAGTACTTC

j_call: TRBJ2-7
v_call: TRBV3-1
clone_size: many
d_call: TRBD1
cdr3_aa: CASSQGGGRNNYEQYF
cdr3_nt: TGTGCCAGCAGCCAAGGAGGGGGCAGGAATAATTACGAGCAGTACTTC

j_call: TRBJ1-2
v_call: TRBV29-1
clone_size: few
d_call: TRBD1
cdr3_aa: CSVEDLQGADGYTF
cdr3_nt: TGCAGCGTTGAAGACCTGCAGGGGGCGGATGGCTACACCTTC

j_call: TRBJ2-2
v_call: TRBV18
clone_size: .
d_call: .
cdr3_aa: CASSPQHGVRTGELFF
cdr3_nt: TGTGCCAGCTCACCGCAGCACGGGGTGAGGACCGGGGAGCTGTTTTTT

j_call: TRBJ2-3
v_call: TRBV6-1
clone_size: many
d_call: TRBD2
cdr3_aa: CASSPSGGAPDTQYF
cdr3_nt: TGTGCCAGCAGTCCTAGCGGGGGGGCCCCAGATACGCAGTATTTT

j_call: TRBJ1-1
v_call: TRBV20-1
clone_size: many
d_call: TRBD1
cdr3_aa: CSAMTGGGKVNTEAFF
cdr3_nt: TGCAGTGCGATGACAGGGGGCGGGAAGGTGAACACTGAAGCTTTCTTT

j_call: TRBJ1-3
v_call: TRBV6-2/TRBV6-3
clone_size: .
d_call: .
cdr3_aa: CASVSAGAQGNTIYF
cdr3_nt: TGTGCCAGCGTATCGGCGGGGGCGCAGGGAAACACCATATATTTT

j_call: TRBJ1-6
v_call: TRBV7-9
clone_size: many
d_call: .
cdr3_aa: CASSRGEGRSPLHF
cdr3_nt: TGTGCCAGCAGCCGGGGCGAGGGCCGTTCACCCCTCCACTTT

j_call: TRBJ1-5
v_call: TRBV19
clone_size: .
d_call: TRBD1
cdr3_aa: CASSKDRGMMPQHF
cdr3_nt: TGTGCCAGTAGTAAAGACAGGGGGATGATGCCCCAGCATTTT

j_call: TRBJ1-4
v_call: TRBV6-2/TRBV6-3
clone_size: .
d_call: .
cdr3_aa: CASSYGGAANEKLFF
cdr3_nt: TGTGCCAGCAGTTACGGGGGCGCGGCTAATGAAAAACTGTTTTTT

j_call: TRBJ2-7
v_call: TRBV7-9
clone_size: many
d_call: TRBD2
cdr3_aa: CASSLRQTSDEQYF
cdr3_nt: TGTGCCAGCAGCTTAAGACAAACTAGCGACGAGCAGTACTTC

j_call: TRBJ2-3
v_call: TRBV3-1
clone_size: many
d_call: TRBD2
cdr3_aa: CASSQDLAGGPLTDTQYF
cdr3_nt: TGTGCCAGCAGCCAAGATCTGGCGGGAGGGCCCCTTACAGATACGCAGTATTTT

j_call: TRBJ1-3
v_call: TRBV20-1
clone_size: many
d_call: .
cdr3_aa: CSATSHRVAGNTIYF
cdr3_nt: TGCAGTGCTACTTCCCACAGGGTCGCCGGAAACACCATATATTTT

j_call: TRBJ1-5
v_call: TRBV19
clone_size: .
d_call: .
cdr3_aa: CASSLLRANQPQHF
cdr3_nt: TGTGCCAGTAGTCTGTTGAGAGCCAATCAGCCCCAGCATTTT